This TCR beta chain was recorded in a study of shared clonotypes between healthy human individuals. The naive CD8 subset, CD45RO-negative cells positively selected for CCR7, excluded terminally differentiated effector memory CD45RA+ cells. There were no recent acute infections or vaccinations among the donors, who were healthy HIV-negative adults. Note on this clone: Its antigen is as yet unknown.

The V and J ends lost 6 bases and 2 bases, in that order; junction bases with no gene match: 4. The CDR3 sequence is 14 residues long. The germline V gene encodes CDR1 MNHEY and CDR2 SVGAGI. Study results and caveats: Tissues were not sampled, only blood, and their repertoires likely differ. Between a few donors, naive CD4 clonotypes were shared at a level of approximately 5%.

Method: immunoSEQ multiplex PCR; TCRdb's copy keeps in-frame clones and lacks some. Of around 1.9 million clones in the sample, 93% were seen once. This receptor was obtained from a man between 18 and 35 years old in good health. Some clones in this sample may be carry-over from other donors' samples. V is TRBV6-5 and J is TRBJ1-5; 7 bases are shared with TRBD1. Input material: naive CD8+ T cells from PBMCs. CDR3 residues: CASSPGQGNQPQHF. The CDR3 region has the DNA TGTGCCAGCAGCCCCGGACAGGGCAATCAGCCCCAGCATTTT.